This T cell receptor beta chain derives from a study of T cell responses to AZD1222 COVID-19 vaccine. Trimming shortened V by 4 bases and J by 7 bases, and 14 bases separated the two germline ends. This CDR3 has 13 residues. From germline, CDR1 is SGHDN and CDR2 FVKESK. The data were produced by immunoSEQ multiplex PCR, yet TCRdb's version contains in-frame clones alone and is incomplete. The sample has approximately 130,000 clones, roughly 90% seen once. The sequencing used peripheral blood, collected on day 0 of AZD1222 vaccination. The V and J genes are TRBV14 and TRBJ2-7; TRBD1 or TRBD2 may be the D gene (5 bases each). This TCR came from an adult in good health. The CDR3 region has the DNA TGTGCCAGCAGCCCGGGACCCCTGGGGGAGCAGTACTTC. It yields the protein CASSPGPLGEQYF.